These 26 T cell receptor beta chains originate from one sample sequenced in a study of cytomegalovirus exposure and HLA in healthy donors. Sequencing was performed with immunoSEQ multiplex PCR; in TCRdb, only in-frame clones are kept and a portion is missing. The sample has 200,000 or so clones, 90% to 95% seen once. Material: PBMCs. All receptors come from a woman aged 18 to 35 in good health and CMV-seronegative.

The V call is TRBV21-1, the J call TRBJ2-4; the table's D gene call, TRBD1, was not cross checked with the DNA. TRBV21-1 is an annotated pseudogene. The CDR3 is 16 amino acids. The CDR3 nucleotides read TGTGCCAGCAGCAAGGAGACAGGGGTTTGCAAAAACATTCAGTACTTC. This gives the protein CASSKETGVCKNIQYF.

The V call is TRBV19, the J call TRBJ2-3; 8 bases line up with TRBD1. After removal of 5 bases from V and 0 bases from J, the junction contained 7 bases not matched to a gene. Germline assignment: CDR1 LNHDA and CDR2 SQIVND (reference sequence). The CDR3 consists of 16 residues. The DNA of the CDR3 is TGTGCCAGTAGTCCCCGGACAGGGCTTAGCACAGATACGCAGTATTTT. Protein sequence: CASSPRTGLSTDTQYF.

J is TRBJ2-7 and V is TRBV6-5; 7 positions agree with TRBD2. The J segment lost 2 bases and the V segment lost 7 bases, leaving 5 bases of the junction unmatched. Germline V CDR1 and CDR2: MNHEY, SVGAGI. There are 13 residues in the CDR3. The DNA of the CDR3 is TGTGCCAGCAAACTTAGCGGGCCCTACGAGCAGTACTTC. Its protein product is CASKLSGPYEQYF.

The V call is TRBV28, the J call TRBJ1-1; maybe TRBD1 (6 bases). The CDR3 is 19 residues long. Trimming stripped 5 bases from V and 13 bases from J, with 38 bases between. Germline V gives CDR1 MDHEN, CDR2 SYDVKM. CDR3 region: CASSTETLSQGSETGGGFF. CDR3 DNA: TGTGCCAGCAGTACCGAGACCCTATCCCAGGGGTCTGAGACAGGTGGTGGTTTCTTT.

This clone was seen a single time. The chain uses TRBV30 and TRBJ2-1; possibly TRBD2 for D (6 bases). Germline values: CDR1 GTSNPN, CDR2 SVGIG (reference sequence). This CDR3 comprises 13 residues. V was shortened by 4 bases and J by 0 bases, with 7 bases between the two germline ends. The CDR3 sequence: CAWTGSSYNEQFF. CDR3 nucleotides: TGTGCCTGGACCGGGAGCTCCTACAATGAGCAGTTCTTC.

The gene calls are TRBV9 and TRBJ2-1; D is ambiguous. Germline V CDR1 and CDR2: SGDLS, YYNGEE. V gave up 0 bases and J gave up 0 bases, with 10 bases separating them. CDR3 length: 16 residues. The CDR3 sequence is CASSVAGRFSYNEQFF. The CDR3 coding sequence is TGTGCCAGCAGCGTAGCTGGGCGTTTCTCCTACAATGAGCAGTTCTTC. The variable domain in full, completed from reference TRBV9 and TRBJ2-1, reads DSGVTQTPKHLITATGQRVTLRCSPRSGDLSVYWYQQSLDQGLQFLIQYYNGEERAKGNILERFSAQQFPDLHSELNLSSLELGDSALYFCASSVAGRFSYNEQFFGPGTRLTVL.

The CDR3 region has the DNA TGTGCCAGCAGCGTAGATCTCCCAGGGGGCTATGGCTACACCTTC. Protein sequence: CASSVDLPGGYGYTF. This chain connects TRBV9 to TRBJ1-2; TRBD1 agrees at 7 bases. Germline V gives CDR1 SGDLS, CDR2 YYNGEE. Losses at the gene ends were 0 bases for V and 4 bases for J; bases not matched to a gene: 6. The CDR3 is made up of 15 amino acids. The whole variable domain, remainder taken from reference TRBV9 and TRBJ1-2, is DSGVTQTPKHLITATGQRVTLRCSPRSGDLSVYWYQQSLDQGLQFLIQYYNGEERAKGNILERFSAQQFPDLHSELNLSSLELGDSALYFCASSVDLPGGYGYTFGSGTRLTVV.

The chain employs TRBV9 and TRBJ2-1; 9 bases match TRBD1. The V and J ends lost 0 bases and 7 bases, in that order; junction bases with no gene match: 11. Per germline, CDR1 SGDLS and CDR2 YYNGEE. This CDR3 is built from 17 residues. The CDR3 DNA reads as TGTGCCAGCAGCGTAGTTGGAACAGGGGGCCTTGGGAATGAGCAGTTCTTC. Its protein product is CASSVVGTGGLGNEQFF.

The chain carries TRBV27 and TRBJ2-1; 9 positions match TRBD2. J was trimmed by 3 bases and V by 6 bases; bases with no gene match: 9. This CDR3 region has 16 residues. Germline V gene data show CDR1 as MNHEY and CDR2 as SMNVEV (reference sequence). The CDR3 DNA follows: TGTGCCAGCAGCGGGCTAGTAGCGGGAGACTACAATGAGCAGTTCTTC. It yields the protein CASSGLVAGDYNEQFF.

This clone came up once. J is TRBJ1-4 and V is TRBV25-1; 8 bases agree with TRBD1. This CDR3 comprises 14 residues. CDR1 is MGHDK, CDR2 SYGVNS, per germline. With V trimmed by 3 bases and J by 8 bases, 5 bases remained unmatched. CDR3 DNA: TGTGCCAGCAGTGATGACAGGGGCACGGAAAAACTGTTTTTT. Encoded protein: CASSDDRGTEKLFF.

This clone was detected only once. V usage is TRBV6-5 and J usage is TRBJ1-5; 7 bases line up with TRBD1. V gave up 8 bases and J gave up 2 bases; unmatched junction bases: 9. The CDR3 is made up of 15 amino acids. Germline V gene data show CDR1 as MNHEY and CDR2 as SVGAGI. CDR3 residues: CASGRGTVGNQPQHF. CDR3 nucleotides: TGTGCCAGCGGGCGAGGGACAGTAGGCAATCAGCCCCAGCATTTT.

The gene calls are TRBV28 and TRBJ1-5; a weak D match, TRBD1 (6 bases). In germline, CDR1 is MDHEN, CDR2 SYDVKM. Between the trimmed V and J ends, which lost 6 bases and 3 bases, there was a span of 18 bases. This CDR3 comprises 16 residues. The CDR3 reads CASSPIGGQLNQPQHF. DNA for the CDR3: TGTGCCAGCAGCCCTATTGGTGGACAGCTCAATCAGCCCCAGCATTTT. Variable domain in full (rest from reference TRBV28 and TRBJ1-5): DVKVTQSSRYLVKRTGEKVFLECVQDMDHENMFWYRQDPGLGLRLIYFSYDVKMKEKGDIPEGYSVSREKKERFSLILESASTNQTSMYLCASSPIGGQLNQPQHFGDGTRLSIL.

This chain links TRBV5-6 with TRBJ1-1, with D uncertain. V lost 2 bases and J lost 1, with 9 bases in between. This CDR3 comprises 14 residues. Germline lookup yields CDR1 SGHDT and CDR2 YYEEEE. CDR3 in amino acids: CASSLRQPNTEAFF. CDR3 coding DNA: TGTGCCAGCAGCTTAAGACAACCGAACACTGAAGCTTTCTTT.

The chain links TRBV25-1 to TRBJ2-3, with 14 bases identical to TRBD2. The CDR3 sequence is 16 residues long. Germline V lookup: CDR1 MGHDK, CDR2 SYGVNS. Losses at the gene ends were 4 bases for V and 3 bases for J; bases not matched to a gene: 3. This chain's CDR3 is CASSVRTSGRTDTQYF. CDR3 nucleotide sequence: TGTGCCAGCAGTGTTAGGACTAGCGGGAGGACAGATACGCAGTATTTT.

The rearrangement uses TRBV15 and TRBJ2-5; a possible D gene is TRBD1 (7 bases). Germline-derived CDR1 and CDR2 are LNHNV and YYDKDF (reference sequence). V was clipped by 6 bases and J by 4 bases, with 15 bases between them. The CDR3 extends over 14 amino acids. The CDR3 sequence is CATSLEGARETQYF. DNA for the CDR3: TGTGCCACCAGTCTGGAGGGGGCGCGAGAGACCCAGTACTTC. The full variable domain, completed using reference TRBV15 and TRBJ2-5, is DAMVIQNPRYQVTQFGKPVTLSCSQTLNHNVMYWYQQKSSQAPKLLFHYYDKDFNNEADTPDNFQSRRPNTSFCFLDIRSPGLGDTAMYLCATSLEGARETQYFGPGTRLLVL.

This rearrangement joins TRBV28 to TRBJ2-7, with 7 bases lining up with TRBD1. Trimming at V came to 6 bases and at J to 1 base, leaving 3 bases not matched to a gene. Germline CDR1 and CDR2: MDHEN and SYDVKM. The CDR3 covers 13 residues. CDR3 DNA: TGTGCCAGCAGCCCGGGACAGTCCTACGAGCAGTACTTC. Protein: CASSPGQSYEQYF.

About this clone itself: The junction departs from germline at one end; a sequencing error may be responsible. The V call is TRBV11-2, the J call TRBJ2-7; D is possibly TRBD2 (5 bases). CDR1 and CDR2 from the germline V gene are SGHAT and FQNNGV. This CDR3 has 14 amino acids. The CDR3 DNA is TGTGCCAGCACCTTAGAGGCGGGCTCCTACGAGCAGTACTTC. Its protein is CASTLEAGSYEQYF.

V usage is TRBV6-5 and J usage is TRBJ2-3, with TRBD2 identical over 11 bases. The CDR3 is 15 amino acids. Germline V gene sequence: CDR1 MNHEY, CDR2 SVGAGI. V shed 5 bases and J 5 bases; nucleotides not matched to a gene: 6. CDR3 residues: CASSRTSGSVDTQYF. CDR3 DNA: TGTGCCAGCAGTAGAACTAGCGGGAGTGTAGATACGCAGTATTTT.

The CDR3 DNA is TGCGCCAGCAGGCCTCGTAGCGGGACGAACTACGAGCAGTACTTC. It codes for CASRPRSGTNYEQYF. The chain uses TRBV5-1 and TRBJ2-7, with TRBD2 matching 8 bases. CDR1 is SGHRS and CDR2 is YFSETQ in the germline V gene. This CDR3 is 15 amino acids long. With 5 bases clipped from V and 3 bases from J, the junction kept 10 bases outside the gene matches.

The CDR3 protein is CASSLASGRGETQYF. CDR3 in DNA: TGCGCCAGCAGCTTGGCTAGCGGGAGAGGAGAGACCCAGTACTTC. J is TRBJ2-5 and V is TRBV5-1, with 10 bases matching TRBD2. The germline gives CDR1 SGHRS, CDR2 YFSETQ. With V trimmed by 0 bases and J by 4 bases, 3 bases remained unmatched. This CDR3 region has 15 residues.

The DNA for the CDR3 is TGTGCCTGGAGTGGGGGACACTCTACGATGTACAATGAGCAGTTCTTC. The encoded protein is CAWSGGHSTMYNEQFF. The chain couples TRBV30 to TRBJ2-1; TRBD1 is a possible D gene (6 bases). Germline V gene data show CDR1 as GTSNPN and CDR2 as SVGIG (reference sequence). Trimming removed 1 base at V and 4 bases at J, with 17 bases between. CDR3 length: 16 amino acids. Filled out from reference TRBV30 and TRBJ2-1, the complete variable domain reads SQTIHQWPATLVQPVGSPLSLECTVEGTSNPNLYWYRQAAGRGLQLLFYSVGIGQISSEVPQNLSASRPQDRQFILSSKKLLLSDSGFYLCAWSGGHSTMYNEQFFGPGTRLTVL.

This chain joins TRBV30 and TRBJ2-7; 9 bases are shared with TRBD1. Per the germline V gene, CDR1 is GTSNPN and CDR2 is SVGIG (reference sequence). The J segment lost 7 bases and the V segment lost 6 bases, leaving 10 bases of the junction unmatched. The CDR3 runs 13 residues. The CDR3 DNA reads TGTGCCTGCCTGGGACAGGGCTTGGAGGAGCAGTACTTC. Translation: CACLGQGLEEQYF.

This rearrangement joins TRBV12-5 to TRBJ2-3; 12 bases align to TRBD2. The CDR3 consists of 15 residues. V shed 7 bases and J 3 bases; nucleotides not matched to a gene: 5. Germline V gene data show CDR1 as LGHNT and CDR2 as FRNRAP. The chain's CDR3 is CASALLAGGTDTQYF. The CDR3 DNA reads as TGTGCTAGTGCCCTACTAGCGGGAGGTACAGATACGCAGTATTTT.

The chain carries TRBV11-2 and TRBJ2-3; 12 positions agree with TRBD2. This CDR3 comprises 16 residues. CDR1 and CDR2 (germline): SGHAT, FQNNGV. V shed 5 bases, J shed 0 bases, and the junction held 3 bases outside the gene matches. The CDR3 nucleotides are TGTGCCAGCAGCCCCGGACTAGCGGGGAGCACAGATACGCAGTATTTT. It yields the protein CASSPGLAGSTDTQYF. The whole variable domain, remainder taken from reference TRBV11-2 and TRBJ2-3, is EAGVAQSPRYKIIEKRQSVAFWCNPISGHATLYWYQQILGQGPKLLIQFQNNGVVDDSQLPKDRFSAERLKGVDSTLKIQPAKLEDSAVYLCASSPGLAGSTDTQYFGPGTRLTVL.

The rearrangement joins TRBV4-1 to TRBJ2-3, with 13 bases that match TRBD2. The CDR3 spans 15 residues. Unmatched junction bases numbered 2, after V lost 4 bases and J lost 4 bases. In germline, CDR1 is MGHRA, CDR2 YSYEKL. CDR3 coding DNA: TGCGCCAGCAGCCCAGGACTAGCGGGAGCAGATACGCAGTATTTT. Protein: CASSPGLAGADTQYF.

This rearrangement joins TRBV9 to TRBJ2-1, with 7 bases aligning to TRBD2. The germline gives CDR1 SGDLS, CDR2 YYNGEE. The junction had 6 bases not matched to a gene; V was cut back by 2 bases and J by 4 bases. The CDR3 loop spans 15 amino acids. The CDR3 spells CASSVAGDSYNEQFF. The CDR3 DNA sequence: TGTGCCAGCAGCGTCGCGGGAGACTCGTACAATGAGCAGTTCTTC.